This T cell receptor beta chain was documented in a study of T cells in Graves' hyperthyroidism and ophthalmopathy. TCR beta CDR3 regions were amplified from RNA. The primer set for the first-round RT-PCR of the TCR CDR3 was HTBI. Using its own MiXCR run on the multiplex PCR reads, TCRdb lists one record per CDR3 protein. The table records 650,000 to 800,000 distinct CDR3 sequences, roughly 46% of them present only once. Comments on this clonotype: Its target is unknown.

Study-level points and caveats: Blood also showed most of the thyroid clonotypes that were expanded above 0.001.

Germline V gene data show CDR1 as MNHEY and CDR2 as SVGAGI. V was cut by 0 bases and J by 8 bases, with 22 bases left in between. The CDR3 covers 17 residues. Sequencing was performed on peripheral blood or thyroid tissue (not recorded which). The V gene is TRBV6-5, the J gene TRBJ1-2; possibly TRBD1 for D (5 bases). The TCR comes from an adult man with Graves' disease, either hyperthyroidism or ophthalmopathy (not recorded which). This CDR3 reads CASSYSKGSLPREGYTF. CDR3 DNA: TGTGCCAGCAGTTACTCGAAGGGCAGTTTGCCCAGGGAAGGCTACACCTTC.